This T cell receptor (beta chain) was sequenced during a study of T-cell reconstitution after alpha-beta-depleted transplantation in children. Broader study findings: From surviving recipient T cells and thymic progenitors came the high day-60 TCRbeta diversity observed in some patients. By about two months after transplant, alpha-beta T cells reportedly arose from several hundred graft clones that had expanded. T-cell numbers and diversity, one year after transplant, stemmed largely from T cells that were newly produced.

A word on this clonotype: Its antigen is unknown.

Preparation of the TCRbeta library used unique molecular identifiers. TCRdb re-analysed the PCR reads in MiXCR, keeping a single row per CDR3 protein. Among about 830,000 distinct CDR3 sequences, around 17% were seen once, and the ten largest hold approximately 4.5%. V lost 0 bases to trimming and J lost 7 bases; unmatched junction nucleotides: 4. This CDR3 comprises 15 residues. The germline CDR1 and CDR2 sequences are MGHRA and YSYEKL. This receptor was obtained from a male patient between 10 and 17 years old who had a stem cell transplant for acute lymphoblastic leukemia, so the T cells may come from the graft donor. The source material was PBMCs, mostly from graft donor cells, sampled 360 days after TCRalphabeta/CD19-depleted stem cell transplant. The chain employs TRBV4-1 and TRBJ1-3; the match to TRBD1 covers 9 bases. In DNA, the CDR3 is TGCGCCAGCAGCCAAGAAGGACAGGGGTTGAACACCATATATTTT. Amino acid sequence: CASSQEGQGLNTIYF.